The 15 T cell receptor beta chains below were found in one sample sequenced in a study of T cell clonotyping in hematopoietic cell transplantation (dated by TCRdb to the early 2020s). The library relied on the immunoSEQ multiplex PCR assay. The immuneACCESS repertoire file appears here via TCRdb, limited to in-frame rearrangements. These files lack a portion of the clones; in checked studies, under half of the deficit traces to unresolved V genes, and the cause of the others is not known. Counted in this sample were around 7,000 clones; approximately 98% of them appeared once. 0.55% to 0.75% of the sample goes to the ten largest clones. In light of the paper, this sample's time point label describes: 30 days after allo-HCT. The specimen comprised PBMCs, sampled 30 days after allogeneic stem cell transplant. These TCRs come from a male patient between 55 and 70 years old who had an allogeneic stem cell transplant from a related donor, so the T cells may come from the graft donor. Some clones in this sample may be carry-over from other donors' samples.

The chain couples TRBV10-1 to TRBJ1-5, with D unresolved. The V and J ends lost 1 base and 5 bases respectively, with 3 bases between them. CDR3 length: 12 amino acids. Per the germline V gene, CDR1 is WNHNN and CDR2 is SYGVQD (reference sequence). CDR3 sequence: CASSEYYQPQHF. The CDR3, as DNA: TGCGCCAGCAGTGAGTATTATCAGCCCCAGCATTTT.

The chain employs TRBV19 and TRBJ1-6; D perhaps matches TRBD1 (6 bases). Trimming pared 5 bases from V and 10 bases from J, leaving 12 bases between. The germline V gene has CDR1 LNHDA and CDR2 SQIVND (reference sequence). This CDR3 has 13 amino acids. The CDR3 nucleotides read TGTGCCAGTAGTCCTCGGGACATCTCACCCCTCCACTTT. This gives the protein CASSPRDISPLHF.

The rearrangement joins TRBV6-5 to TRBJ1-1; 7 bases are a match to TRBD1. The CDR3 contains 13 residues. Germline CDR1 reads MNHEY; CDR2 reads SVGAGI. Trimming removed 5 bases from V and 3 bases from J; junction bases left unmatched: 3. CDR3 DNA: TGTGCCAGCAGTCGGGACAGCGACACTGAAGCTTTCTTT. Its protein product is CASSRDSDTEAFF.

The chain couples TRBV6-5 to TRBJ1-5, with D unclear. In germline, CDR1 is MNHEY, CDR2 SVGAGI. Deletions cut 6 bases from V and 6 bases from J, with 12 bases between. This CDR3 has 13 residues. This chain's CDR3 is CASSRGGFQPQHF. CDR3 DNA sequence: TGTGCCAGCAGCCGCGGAGGTTTTCAGCCCCAGCATTTT.

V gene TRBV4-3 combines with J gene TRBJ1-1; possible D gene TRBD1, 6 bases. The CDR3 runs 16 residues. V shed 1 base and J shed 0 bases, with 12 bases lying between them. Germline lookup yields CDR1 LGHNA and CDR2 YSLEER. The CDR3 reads CASSQGARDMNTEAFF. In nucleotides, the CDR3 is TGCGCCAGCAGCCAAGGGGCGCGGGACATGAACACTGAAGCTTTCTTT.

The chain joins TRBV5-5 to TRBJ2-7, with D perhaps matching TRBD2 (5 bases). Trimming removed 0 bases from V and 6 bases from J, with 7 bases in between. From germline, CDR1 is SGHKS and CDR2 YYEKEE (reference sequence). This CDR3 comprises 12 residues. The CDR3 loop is CASSLVGGEQYF. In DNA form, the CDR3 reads TGTGCCAGCAGCTTGGTTGGAGGCGAGCAGTACTTC.

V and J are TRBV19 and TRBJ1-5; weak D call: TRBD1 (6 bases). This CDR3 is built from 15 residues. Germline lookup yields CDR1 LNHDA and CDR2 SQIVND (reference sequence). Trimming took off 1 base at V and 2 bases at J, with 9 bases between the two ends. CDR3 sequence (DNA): TGTGCCAGTAGTATAGGCAGGGGTGGCAATCAGCCCCAGCATTTT. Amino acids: CASSIGRGGNQPQHF.

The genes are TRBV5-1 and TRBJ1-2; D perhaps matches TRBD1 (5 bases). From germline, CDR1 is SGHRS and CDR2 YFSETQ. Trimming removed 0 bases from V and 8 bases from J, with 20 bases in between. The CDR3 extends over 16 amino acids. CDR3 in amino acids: CASSLAPAIRQPGYTF. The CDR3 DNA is TGCGCCAGCAGCTTGGCCCCAGCCATTCGACAGCCGGGCTACACCTTC.

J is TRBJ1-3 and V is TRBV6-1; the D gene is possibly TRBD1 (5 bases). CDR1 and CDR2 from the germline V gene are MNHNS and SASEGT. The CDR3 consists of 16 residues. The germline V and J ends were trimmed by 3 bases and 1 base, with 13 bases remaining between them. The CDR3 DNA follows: TGTGCCAGCAGTGAGACAGTGATTACGTCTGGAAACACCATATATTTT. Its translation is CASSETVITSGNTIYF.

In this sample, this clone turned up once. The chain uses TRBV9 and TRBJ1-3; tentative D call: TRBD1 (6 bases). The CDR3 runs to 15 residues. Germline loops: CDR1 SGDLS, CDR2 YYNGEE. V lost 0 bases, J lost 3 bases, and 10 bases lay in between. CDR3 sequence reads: CASSVEGGLGNTIYF. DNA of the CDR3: TGTGCCAGCAGCGTAGAGGGGGGCCTTGGAAACACCATATATTTT.

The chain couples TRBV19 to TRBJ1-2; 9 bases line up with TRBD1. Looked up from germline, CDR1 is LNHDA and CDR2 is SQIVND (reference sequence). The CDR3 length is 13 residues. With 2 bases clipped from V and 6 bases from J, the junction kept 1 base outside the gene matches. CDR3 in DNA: TGTGCCAGTAGTATACGGACAGGGGATGGCTACACCTTC. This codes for CASSIRTGDGYTF. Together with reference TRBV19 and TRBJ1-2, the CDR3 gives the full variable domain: DGGITQSPKYLFRKEGQNVTLSCEQNLNHDAMYWYRQDPGQGLRLIYYSQIVNDFQKGDIAEGYSVSREKKESFPLTVTSAQKNPTAFYLCASSIRTGDGYTFGSGTRLTVV.

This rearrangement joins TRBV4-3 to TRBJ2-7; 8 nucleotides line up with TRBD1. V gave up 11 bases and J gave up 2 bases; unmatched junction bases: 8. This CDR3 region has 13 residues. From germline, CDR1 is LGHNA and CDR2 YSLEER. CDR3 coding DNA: TGCGCCCACAGGACAGGGTGGCCCTACGAGCAGTACTTC. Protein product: CAHRTGWPYEQYF.

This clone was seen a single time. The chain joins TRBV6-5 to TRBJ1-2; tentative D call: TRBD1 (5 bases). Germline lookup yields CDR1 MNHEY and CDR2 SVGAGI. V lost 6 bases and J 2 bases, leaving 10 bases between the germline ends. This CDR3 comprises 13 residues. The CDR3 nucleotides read TGTGCCAGCAGCTACGGACACAACTATGGCTACACCTTC. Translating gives CASSYGHNYGYTF.

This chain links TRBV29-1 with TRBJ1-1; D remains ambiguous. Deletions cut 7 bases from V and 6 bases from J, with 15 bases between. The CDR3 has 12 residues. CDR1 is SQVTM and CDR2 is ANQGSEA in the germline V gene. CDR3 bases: TGCAGCGCCTATGAGAGGGAAGCTGAAGCTTTCTTT. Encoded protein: CSAYEREAEAFF.

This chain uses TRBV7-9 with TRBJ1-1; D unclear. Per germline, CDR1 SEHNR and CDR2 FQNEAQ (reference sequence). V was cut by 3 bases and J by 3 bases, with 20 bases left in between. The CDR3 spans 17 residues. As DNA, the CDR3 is TGTGCCAGCAGCTTCAGCTCAATAAGACGGAGCGACACTGAAGCTTTCTTT. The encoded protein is CASSFSSIRRSDTEAFF.